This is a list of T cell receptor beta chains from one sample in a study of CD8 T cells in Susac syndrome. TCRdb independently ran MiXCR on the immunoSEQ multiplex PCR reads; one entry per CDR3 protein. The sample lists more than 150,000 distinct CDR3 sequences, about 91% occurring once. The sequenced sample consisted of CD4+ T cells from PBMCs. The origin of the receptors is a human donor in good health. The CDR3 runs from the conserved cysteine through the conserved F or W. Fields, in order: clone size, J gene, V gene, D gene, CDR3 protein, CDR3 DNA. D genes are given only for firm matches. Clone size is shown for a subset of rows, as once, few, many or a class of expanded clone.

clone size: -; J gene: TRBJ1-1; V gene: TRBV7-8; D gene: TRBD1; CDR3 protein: CASSRQGPVMNTEAFF; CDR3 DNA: TGTGCCAGCAGCCGACAGGGCCCAGTCATGAACACTGAAGCTTTCTTT
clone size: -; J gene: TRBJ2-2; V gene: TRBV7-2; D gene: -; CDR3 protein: CASSSGPNTGELFF; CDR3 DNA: TGTGCCAGCAGCTCCGGTCCGAACACCGGGGAGCTGTTTTTT
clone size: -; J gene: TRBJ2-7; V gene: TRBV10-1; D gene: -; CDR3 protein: CASSELGYEQYF; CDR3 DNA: TGCGCCAGCAGTGAATTGGGTTACGAGCAGTACTTC
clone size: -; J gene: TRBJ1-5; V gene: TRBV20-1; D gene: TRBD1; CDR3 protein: CSAKEGTVNQPQHF; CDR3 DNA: TGCAGTGCTAAAGAAGGGACAGTTAATCAGCCCCAGCATTTT
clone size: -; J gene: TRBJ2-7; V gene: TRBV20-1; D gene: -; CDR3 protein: CSARVGGASYEQYF; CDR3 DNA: TGCAGTGCTAGGGTGGGGGGGGCAAGCTACGAGCAGTACTTC
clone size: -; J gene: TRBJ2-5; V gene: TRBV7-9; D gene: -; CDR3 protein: CASSPGHSGAQYF; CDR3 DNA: TGTGCCAGCAGCCCGGGCCACTCAGGGGCCCAGTACTTC
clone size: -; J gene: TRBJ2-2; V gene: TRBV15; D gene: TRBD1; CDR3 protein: CATSGGQGNGELFF; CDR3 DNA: TGTGCCACCAGCGGTGGACAGGGTAACGGGGAGCTGTTTTTT
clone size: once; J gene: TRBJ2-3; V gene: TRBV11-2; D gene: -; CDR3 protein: CASSLVSPGADTQYF; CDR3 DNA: TGTGCCAGCAGCTTAGTCTCCCCAGGGGCAGATACGCAGTATTTT
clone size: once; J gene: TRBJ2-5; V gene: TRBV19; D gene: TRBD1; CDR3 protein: CAKQGARETQYF; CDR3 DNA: TGTGCCAAACAGGGGGCGCGAGAGACCCAGTACTTC
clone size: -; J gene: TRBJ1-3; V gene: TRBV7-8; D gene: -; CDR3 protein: CASSWGKFGNTIYF; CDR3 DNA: TGTGCCAGCAGCTGGGGGAAATTTGGAAACACCATATATTTT
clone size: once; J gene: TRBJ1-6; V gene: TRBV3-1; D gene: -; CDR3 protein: CASSHYRTDFNSPLHF; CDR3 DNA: TGTGCCAGCAGCCACTACCGGACAGATTTTAATTCACCCCTCCACTTT
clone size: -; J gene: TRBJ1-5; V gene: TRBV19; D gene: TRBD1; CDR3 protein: CASSGDRTTQPQHF; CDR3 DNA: TGTGCCAGTAGCGGGGACAGGACCACTCAGCCCCAGCATTTT
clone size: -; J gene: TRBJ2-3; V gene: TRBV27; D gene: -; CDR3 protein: CASQGSRRPTDTQYF; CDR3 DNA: TGTGCCAGCCAGGGATCAAGAAGACCCACAGATACGCAGTATTTT
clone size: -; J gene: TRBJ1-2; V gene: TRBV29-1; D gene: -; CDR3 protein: CSVEFGQGVGYTF; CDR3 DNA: TGCAGCGTTGAATTTGGCCAGGGTGTTGGCTACACCTTC
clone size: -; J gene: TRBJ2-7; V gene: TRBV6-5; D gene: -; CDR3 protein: CASSNGQFYEQYF; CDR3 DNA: TGTGCCAGCAGTAACGGACAGTTCTACGAGCAGTACTTC
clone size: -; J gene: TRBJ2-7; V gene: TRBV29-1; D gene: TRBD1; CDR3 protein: CSVRQGPTAYEQYF; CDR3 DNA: TGCAGCGTTAGACAGGGGCCGACAGCCTACGAGCAGTACTTC
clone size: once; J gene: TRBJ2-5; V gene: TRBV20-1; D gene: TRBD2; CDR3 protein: CSALSGGQETQYF; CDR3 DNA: TGCAGTGCACTTAGCGGGGGGCAAGAGACCCAGTACTTC
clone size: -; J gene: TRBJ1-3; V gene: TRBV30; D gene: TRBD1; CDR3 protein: CAWSVRGPGNTIYF; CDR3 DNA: TGTGCCTGGAGTGTCAGGGGGCCTGGAAACACCATATATTTT
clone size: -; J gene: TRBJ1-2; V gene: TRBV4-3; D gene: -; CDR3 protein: CASSQDLTASLGYGYTF; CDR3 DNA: TGCGCCAGCAGCCAAGATCTGACGGCTTCATTAGGCTATGGCTACACCTTC
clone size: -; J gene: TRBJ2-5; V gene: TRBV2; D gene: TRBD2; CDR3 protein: CASKVAGTQETQYF; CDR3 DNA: TGTGCCAGCAAGGTAGCGGGGACCCAAGAGACCCAGTACTTC
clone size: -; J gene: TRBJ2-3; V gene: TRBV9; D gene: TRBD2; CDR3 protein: CASSGSGATDTQYF; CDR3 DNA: TGTGCCAGCAGCGGAAGCGGGGCCACAGATACGCAGTATTTT
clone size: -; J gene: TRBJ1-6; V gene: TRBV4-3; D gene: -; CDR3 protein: CASSQQQGGSPLHF; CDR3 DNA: TGCGCCAGCAGCCAACAACAGGGAGGGTCACCCCTCCACTTT
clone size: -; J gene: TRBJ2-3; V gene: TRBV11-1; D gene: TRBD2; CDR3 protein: CASSSFYALSGGPRTDTQYF; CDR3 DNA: TGTGCCAGCAGCTCCTTCTATGCTCTTAGCGGGGGCCCGCGAACAGATACGCAGTATTTT
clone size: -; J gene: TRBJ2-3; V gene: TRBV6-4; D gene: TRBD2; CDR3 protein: CASSVLAGADTQYF; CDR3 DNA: TGTGCCAGCAGTGTTCTAGCGGGGGCAGATACGCAGTATTTT
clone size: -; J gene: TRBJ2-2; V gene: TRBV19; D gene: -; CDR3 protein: CASSILTGSTGELFF; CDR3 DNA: TGTGCCAGTAGTATTTTAACAGGGAGCACCGGGGAGCTGTTTTTT
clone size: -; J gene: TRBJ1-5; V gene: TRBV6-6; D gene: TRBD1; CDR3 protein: CASSYWDRDQPQHF; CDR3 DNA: TGTGCCAGCAGTTACTGGGACAGGGATCAGCCCCAGCATTTT
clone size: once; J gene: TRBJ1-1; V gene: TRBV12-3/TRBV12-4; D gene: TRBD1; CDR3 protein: CASSRGTGTEAFF; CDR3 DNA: TGTGCCAGCAGTCGGGGGACAGGGACTGAAGCTTTCTTT
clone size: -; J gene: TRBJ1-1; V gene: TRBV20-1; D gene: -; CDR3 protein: CSAPPPSSEAFF; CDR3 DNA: TGCAGTGCCCCCCCGCCGAGCTCTGAAGCTTTCTTT
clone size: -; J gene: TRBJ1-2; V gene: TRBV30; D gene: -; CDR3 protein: CAWSTDSYGYTF; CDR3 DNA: TGTGCCTGGAGTACGGACAGCTATGGCTACACCTTC
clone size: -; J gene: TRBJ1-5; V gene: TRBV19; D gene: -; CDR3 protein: CASNSGQPANQPQHF; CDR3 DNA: TGTGCCAGTAACTCTGGACAGCCAGCCAATCAGCCCCAGCATTTT
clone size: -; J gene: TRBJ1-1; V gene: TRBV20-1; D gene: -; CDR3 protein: CSARRQNTEAFF; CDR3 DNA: TGCAGTGCTAGACGGCAGAACACTGAAGCTTTCTTT
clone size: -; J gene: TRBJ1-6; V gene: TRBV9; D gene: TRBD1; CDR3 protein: CASSDRGYSPLHF; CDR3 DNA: TGTGCCAGCAGCGACAGGGGTTATTCACCCCTCCACTTT
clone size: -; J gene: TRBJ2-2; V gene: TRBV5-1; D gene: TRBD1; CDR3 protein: CASRWTGTPTGELFF; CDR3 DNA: TGCGCCAGCAGGTGGACAGGAACACCTACCGGGGAGCTGTTTTTT
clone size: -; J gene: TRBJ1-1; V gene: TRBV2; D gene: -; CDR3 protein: CASNGQKNTEAFF; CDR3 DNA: TGTGCCAGCAATGGGCAGAAGAACACTGAAGCTTTCTTT
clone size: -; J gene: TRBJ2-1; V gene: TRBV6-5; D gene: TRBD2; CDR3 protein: CASNTLAGGNNEQFF; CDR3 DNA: TGTGCCAGCAATACTTTGGCGGGGGGAAACAATGAGCAGTTCTTC
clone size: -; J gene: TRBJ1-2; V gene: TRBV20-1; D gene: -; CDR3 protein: CSAIRGPNYGYTF; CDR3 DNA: TGCAGTGCTATCAGGGGACCCAACTATGGCTACACCTTC
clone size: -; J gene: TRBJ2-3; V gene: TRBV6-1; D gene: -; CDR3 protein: CASAGWGTDTQYF; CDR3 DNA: TGTGCCAGCGCGGGATGGGGCACAGATACGCAGTATTTT
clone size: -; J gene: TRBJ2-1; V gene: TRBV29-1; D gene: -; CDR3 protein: CSVVGGGGYNEQFF; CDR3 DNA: TGCAGCGTTGTTGGAGGGGGGGGCTACAATGAGCAGTTCTTC
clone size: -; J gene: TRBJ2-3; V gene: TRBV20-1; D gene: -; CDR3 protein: CSARARGGVRTDTQYF; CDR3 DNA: TGCAGTGCTAGAGCCCGTGGGGGAGTCCGGACAGATACGCAGTATTTT
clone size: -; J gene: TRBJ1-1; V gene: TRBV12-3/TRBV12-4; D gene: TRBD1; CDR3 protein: CASTGGTGNTEAFF; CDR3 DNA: TGTGCCAGCACCGGAGGGACAGGGAACACTGAAGCTTTCTTT
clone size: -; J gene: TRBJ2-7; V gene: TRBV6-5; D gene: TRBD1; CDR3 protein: CASSYSKPGQGYEQYF; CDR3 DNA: TGTGCCAGCAGTTACTCGAAACCGGGACAGGGTTATGAGCAGTACTTC
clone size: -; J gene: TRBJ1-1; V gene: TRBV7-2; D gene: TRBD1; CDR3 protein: CASSAGQSNTEAFF; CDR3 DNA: TGTGCCAGCAGCGCGGGACAGTCGAACACTGAAGCTTTCTTT
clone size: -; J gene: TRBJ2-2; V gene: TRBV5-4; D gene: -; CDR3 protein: CASSLDYTTGELFF; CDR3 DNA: TGTGCCAGCAGCTTGGACTACACCACCGGGGAGCTGTTTTTT
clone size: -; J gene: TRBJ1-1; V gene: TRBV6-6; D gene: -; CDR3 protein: CASSSHMENTEAFF; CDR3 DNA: TGTGCCAGCAGTTCCCACATGGAGAACACTGAAGCTTTCTTT
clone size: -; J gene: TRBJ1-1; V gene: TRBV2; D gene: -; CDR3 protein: CASRGDSTEAFF; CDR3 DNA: TGTGCCAGCAGGGGCGATAGCACTGAAGCTTTCTTT
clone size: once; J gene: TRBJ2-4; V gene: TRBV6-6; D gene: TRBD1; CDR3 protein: CASSYSTGTKNIQYF; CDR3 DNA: TGTGCCAGCAGTTACTCGACAGGGACCAAAAACATTCAGTACTTC
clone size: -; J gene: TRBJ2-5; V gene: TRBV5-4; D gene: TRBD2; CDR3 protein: CATSSGGGETQYF; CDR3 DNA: TGTGCCACCTCTAGCGGGGGCGGTGAGACCCAGTACTTC
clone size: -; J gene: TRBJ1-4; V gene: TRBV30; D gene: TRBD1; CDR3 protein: CAWARTGAFFNEKLFF; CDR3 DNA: TGTGCCTGGGCCCGGACAGGTGCCTTTTTTAATGAAAAACTGTTTTTT
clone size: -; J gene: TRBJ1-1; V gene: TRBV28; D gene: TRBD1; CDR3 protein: CASTPGTANTEAFF; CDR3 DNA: TGTGCCAGTACCCCCGGGACAGCGAACACTGAAGCTTTCTTT
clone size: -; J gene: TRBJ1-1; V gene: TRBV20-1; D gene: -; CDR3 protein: CSARDGPVIAFF; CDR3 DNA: TGCAGTGCTAGAGATGGACCCGTGATAGCTTTCTTT
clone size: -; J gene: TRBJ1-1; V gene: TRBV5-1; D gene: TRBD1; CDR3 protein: CASSLTGAQGTEAFF; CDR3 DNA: TGCGCCAGCAGCTTGACAGGGGCCCAGGGCACTGAAGCTTTCTTT
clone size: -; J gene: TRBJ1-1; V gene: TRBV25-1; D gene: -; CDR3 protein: CASSEYRSRDAEAFF; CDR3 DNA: TGTGCCAGCAGTGAATATAGATCCAGGGACGCTGAAGCTTTCTTT
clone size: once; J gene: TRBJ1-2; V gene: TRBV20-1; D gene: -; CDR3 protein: CSASHRDRGYTF; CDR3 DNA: TGCAGTGCTAGTCATCGAGACAGAGGCTACACCTTC
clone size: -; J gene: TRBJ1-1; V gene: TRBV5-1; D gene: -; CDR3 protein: CASSLALQGNTEAFF; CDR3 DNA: TGCGCCAGCAGCTTGGCTCTACAGGGGAACACTGAAGCTTTCTTT
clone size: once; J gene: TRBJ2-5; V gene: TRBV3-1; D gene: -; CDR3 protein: CASSRTAMYQETQYF; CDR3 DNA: TGTGCCAGCAGTAGGACAGCTATGTACCAAGAGACCCAGTACTTC